This TCR beta chain was observed in a study of shared T cell receptors in the human thymus. Here immunoSEQ multiplex PCR was the method, and the copy in TCRdb shows in-frame clones only, minus some. This sample yields 700,000 or so clones, of which roughly 88% are seen a single time; under 0.012% belongs to the top ten. The CDR3 consists of 15 residues. The germline V and J ends were trimmed by 5 bases and 4 bases, with 17 bases remaining between them. CDR1 is MNHEY and CDR2 is SMNVEV in the germline V gene (reference sequence). These data are also associated with another study on human thymus T cells. That investigation notes: V and J gene usage appeared biased in thymic and blood repertoires. Related research reported highly overlapping thymic repertoires among unrelated individuals.

The rearrangement uses TRBV27 and TRBJ1-2; weak D call: TRBD1 (6 bases). The source material was thymocytes. This sequence originates from a girl under two years old with a congenital heart defect. CDR3 amino acids: CASSPLPTGCYGYTF. In DNA, the CDR3 is TGTGCCAGCAGTCCGCTACCCACAGGGTGCTATGGCTACACCTTC.